This TCR beta chain comes out of a study of shared clonotypes between healthy human individuals. Libraries were prepared by immunoSEQ multiplex PCR; TCRdb keeps only in-frame clonotypes and omits some of them. The sample shows about 330,000 clones, around 72% of them seen only once. Germline lookup yields CDR1 MDHEN and CDR2 SYDVKM. After removal of 2 bases from V and 4 bases from J, the junction contained 5 bases not matched to a gene. This CDR3 is 16 amino acids long. The sequenced sample consisted of memory CD4+ T cells sorted from blood. The sample's subset: CD45RA-negative fraction. This receptor was obtained from a man between 25 and 39 years old in good health. This chain joins TRBV28 and TRBJ2-7; TRBD2 agrees at 13 bases. The CDR3 loop is CASSLRTSGRRYEQYF. DNA of the CDR3: TGTGCCAGCAGTTTACGGACTAGCGGGAGAAGGTACGAGCAGTACTTC.